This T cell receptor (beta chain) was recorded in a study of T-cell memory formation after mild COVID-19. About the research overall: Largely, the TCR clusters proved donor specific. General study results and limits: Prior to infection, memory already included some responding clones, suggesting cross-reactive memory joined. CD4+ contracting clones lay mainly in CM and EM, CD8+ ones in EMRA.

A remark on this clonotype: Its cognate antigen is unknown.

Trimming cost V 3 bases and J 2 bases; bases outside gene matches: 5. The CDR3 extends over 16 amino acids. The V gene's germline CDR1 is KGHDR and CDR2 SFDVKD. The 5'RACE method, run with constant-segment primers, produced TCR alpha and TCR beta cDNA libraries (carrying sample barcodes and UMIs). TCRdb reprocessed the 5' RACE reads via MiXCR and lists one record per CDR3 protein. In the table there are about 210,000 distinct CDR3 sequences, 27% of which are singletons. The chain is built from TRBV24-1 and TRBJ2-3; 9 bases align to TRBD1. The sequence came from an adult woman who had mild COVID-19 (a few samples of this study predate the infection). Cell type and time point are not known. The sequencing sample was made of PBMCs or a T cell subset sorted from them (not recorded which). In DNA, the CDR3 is TGTGCCACCAGTGATCCCGACAGGGGGAACACAGATACGCAGTATTTT. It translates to CATSDPDRGNTDTQYF.